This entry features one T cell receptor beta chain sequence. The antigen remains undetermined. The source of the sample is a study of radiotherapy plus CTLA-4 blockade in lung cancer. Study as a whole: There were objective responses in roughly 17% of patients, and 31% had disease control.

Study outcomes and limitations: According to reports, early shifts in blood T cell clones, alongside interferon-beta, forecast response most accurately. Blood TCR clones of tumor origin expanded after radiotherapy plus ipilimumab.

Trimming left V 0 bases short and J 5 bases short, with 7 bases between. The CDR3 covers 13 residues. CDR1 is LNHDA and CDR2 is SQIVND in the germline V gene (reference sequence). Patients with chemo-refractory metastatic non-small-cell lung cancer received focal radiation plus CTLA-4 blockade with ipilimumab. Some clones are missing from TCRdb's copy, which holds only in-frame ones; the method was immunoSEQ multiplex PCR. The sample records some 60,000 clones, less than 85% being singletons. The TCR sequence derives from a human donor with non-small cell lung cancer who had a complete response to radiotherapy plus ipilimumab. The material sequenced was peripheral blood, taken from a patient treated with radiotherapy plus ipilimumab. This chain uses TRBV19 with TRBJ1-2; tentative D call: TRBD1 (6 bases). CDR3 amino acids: CASSIEGQYGYTF. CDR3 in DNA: TGTGCCAGTAGTATAGAAGGACAGTATGGCTACACCTTC.